This T cell receptor (beta chain) was found in a study of cytomegalovirus exposure and HLA in healthy donors. V was shortened by 2 bases and J by 6 bases, with 14 bases between the two germline ends. The CDR3 has 14 amino acids. Germline V gene sequence: CDR1 SGHRS, CDR2 YFSETQ. It was with 60 Vbeta and 13 Jbeta primers that the PCR ran. Sequencing used immunoSEQ multiplex PCR; TCRdb keeps in-frame clones, though not all of them. This table holds around 75,000 clones. The chain joins TRBV5-1 to TRBJ1-1; D perhaps matches TRBD1 (6 bases). The sample taken for sequencing was PBMCs. This TCR was recovered from a woman in her fifties or sixties in good health and CMV-seronegative. DNA of the CDR3: TGCGCCAGCAGCTTACTTACAGGGAATCCTGAAGCTTTCTTT. Translating gives CASSLLTGNPEAFF.